The 13 T cell receptor beta chains listed next were all sequenced from one sample in a study of blood T cell repertoires in COVID-19. Assay used: immunoSEQ multiplex PCR; TCRdb lists only in-frame clones, some missing. The sample holds under 150,000 clones, 79% seen once. Sequenced: peripheral blood. These receptors all come from a man aged 45-60 years with active or convalescent COVID-19.

This chain joins TRBV10-3 and TRBJ2-6, with 11 bases that match TRBD2. Germline V gene lookup returns CDR1 ENHRY and CDR2 SYGVKD. The CDR3 length is 18 residues. The junction had 2 bases not matched to a gene; V was cut back by 0 bases and J by 1 base. The CDR3 nucleotides are TGTGCCATCAGTGAGTCTAGCGGGAGGGGATCTGGGGCCAACGTCCTGACTTTC. As protein: CAISESSGRGSGANVLTF.

The V gene is TRBV23-1, the J gene TRBJ1-6; TRBD1 matches 8 bases. TRBV23-1 is an open reading frame whose function is uncertain. The trim removed 4 bases at V and 10 bases at J, leaving 12 bases unmatched. This CDR3 is 16 amino acids long. Here the CDR3 DNA reads TGCGCCAGCAGTCCTGCCCGGACAGGGAAAGAATCACCCCTCCACTTT. Protein: CASSPARTGKESPLHF.

This sequence joins TRBV18 and TRBJ2-6; 9 bases agree with TRBD1. This CDR3 comprises 18 residues. Germline V CDR1 and CDR2: KGHSH, LQKENI. J gave up 2 bases and V 3 bases, and 8 bases lay outside the gene matches. The DNA for the CDR3 is TGTGCCAGCTCACCCTTACAGGGGGCTGGGGCTGGGGCCAACGTCCTGACTTTC. Protein product: CASSPLQGAGAGANVLTF.

This clone showed up just a few times. V is TRBV19 and J is TRBJ1-2, with a possible D match to TRBD1 (6 bases). V shed 5 bases and J shed 0 bases, with 16 bases lying between them. The CDR3 is 16 amino acids. Germline V gene lookup returns CDR1 LNHDA and CDR2 SQIVND (reference sequence). The CDR3 here is CASSVTGKGTNYGYTF. CDR3 DNA sequence: TGTGCCAGTAGTGTCACAGGGAAGGGGACTAACTATGGCTACACCTTC.

The chain uses TRBV5-1 and TRBJ1-1; D uncertain. Per germline, CDR1 SGHRS and CDR2 YFSETQ. This CDR3 region has 13 residues. V was pared by 4 bases and J by 0 bases, with 7 bases between. CDR3 bases: TGCGCCAGCAGCCCTAAGATGAACACTGAAGCTTTCTTT. Its protein is CASSPKMNTEAFF.

The chain recombines TRBV18 with TRBJ2-3; 10 nucleotides match TRBD2. The germline CDR1 and CDR2 sequences are KGHSH and LQKENI. The CDR3 sequence is 17 residues long. Losses at the gene ends were 0 bases for V and 4 bases for J; bases not matched to a gene: 7. CDR3 coding DNA: TGTGCCAGCTCACCACCGTGGACTAGCGGCGGGGCAGATACGCAGTATTTT. Translated: CASSPPWTSGGADTQYF.

The chain couples TRBV10-3 to TRBJ2-7; 10 nucleotides align to TRBD1. The length of the CDR3 is 17 residues. J gave up 6 bases and V 4 bases, and 15 bases lay outside the gene matches. Germline V gene lookup returns CDR1 ENHRY and CDR2 SYGVKD. For the CDR3, the DNA is TGTGCCATCAGTGCCTCCACCACCGGGACAGGGGTGATCGAGCAGTACTTC. Amino acids: CAISASTTGTGVIEQYF.

This chain links TRBV2 with TRBJ2-7; D not resolved. Germline V gives CDR1 SNHLY, CDR2 FYNNEI. The V gene lost 8 bases and the J gene lost 5 bases, with 22 bases spanning the gap. There are 15 residues in the CDR3. The CDR3 nucleotides read TGTGCCAGCCACAAGTGGGCAACACCGCCGGACGAGCAGTACTTC. Its protein is CASHKWATPPDEQYF.

This rearrangement joins TRBV18 to TRBJ2-7; 7 bases are shared with TRBD2. The germline V gene has CDR1 KGHSH and CDR2 LQKENI. Trimming took 2 bases from V and 3 from J; bases not matched to a gene: 16. The CDR3 has 18 residues. Written as DNA, the CDR3 is TGTGCCAGCTCACCAGTAGCGGGCCCCACCTATAAGAACTACGAGCAGTACTTC. Protein: CASSPVAGPTYKNYEQYF.

The V gene is TRBV6-5, the J gene TRBJ2-2, with a weak D call TRBD2 (6 bases). The V gene lost 8 bases and the J gene lost 3 bases, with 13 bases spanning the gap. Germline-derived CDR1 and CDR2 are MNHEY and SVGAGI. The CDR3 is 14 residues long. Here the CDR3 DNA reads TGTGCCAGCCGGAGGGACCTCGACACCGGGGAGCTGTTTTTT. It encodes CASRRDLDTGELFF.

The genes are TRBV27 and TRBJ2-1; 8 bases are shared with TRBD2. V lost 0 bases, J lost 6 bases, and 4 bases stayed unmatched. The germline gives CDR1 MNHEY, CDR2 SMNVEV (reference sequence). The CDR3 length is 15 residues. The CDR3 nucleotides are TGTGCCAGCAGTTTATCCGCAGGGACTAGCAATGAGCAGTTCTTC. Translation: CASSLSAGTSNEQFF.

The chain recombines TRBV9 with TRBJ1-1; D unresolved. The V end was cut by 0 bases, the J end by 0 bases, with 9 bases between. This CDR3 contains 15 residues. In germline, CDR1 is SGDLS, CDR2 YYNGEE. CDR3 protein: CASSVDVGVNTEAFF. In DNA form, the CDR3 reads TGTGCCAGCAGCGTAGATGTCGGGGTGAACACTGAAGCTTTCTTT.

As DNA, the CDR3 is TGTGCCAGCAGCTTAGGACAGCCTAAGAGCTACACCTTC. Its translation: CASSLGQPKSYTF. The chain couples TRBV7-9 to TRBJ1-2, with D possibly TRBD1 on 5 matching bases. Germline V gene lookup returns CDR1 SEHNR and CDR2 FQNEAQ (reference sequence). V shed 1 base and J shed 9 bases, with 12 bases lying between them. This CDR3 comprises 13 residues.